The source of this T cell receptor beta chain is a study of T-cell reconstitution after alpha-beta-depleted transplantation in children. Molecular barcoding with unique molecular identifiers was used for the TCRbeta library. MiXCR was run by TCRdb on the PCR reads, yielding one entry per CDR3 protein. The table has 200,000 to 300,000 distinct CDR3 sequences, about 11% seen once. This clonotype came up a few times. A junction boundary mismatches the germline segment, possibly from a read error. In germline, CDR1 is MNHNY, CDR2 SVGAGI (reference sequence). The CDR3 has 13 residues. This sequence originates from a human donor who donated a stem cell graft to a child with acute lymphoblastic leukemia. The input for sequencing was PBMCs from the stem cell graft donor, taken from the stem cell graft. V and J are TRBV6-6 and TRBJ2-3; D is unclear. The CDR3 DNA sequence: TGTGCCAGCAGTCCCGGGCCAAGGGATAGGCAGTATTTT. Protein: CASSPGPRDRQYF.